A single sample is the source of the 14 T cell receptor beta chains below, sequenced in a study of radiation and T cells in renal cell carcinoma. Libraries were prepared by immunoSEQ multiplex PCR; TCRdb keeps only in-frame clonotypes and omits some of them. The sample gives tens of thousands of clones, roughly 80% of which show up once; about 30% is in the top ten. Documented time point: blood 2 weeks post-SBRT. Regarding treatment: 15 Gy SBRT to primary tumor, nephrectomy 4 weeks later. The sample in question was blood, obtained from a patient whose treatment included radiotherapy and nephrectomy. The receptors were gathered from a woman in her sixties or seventies with renal cell carcinoma.

CDR3 bases: TGTGCCAGCAGTTTATTAGTCCTCAGGGACAGGGACATTACCTACGAGCAGTACTTC. Protein sequence: CASSLLVLRDRDITYEQYF. The chain couples TRBV28 to TRBJ2-7; the match to TRBD1 covers 9 bases. CDR1 is MDHEN and CDR2 is SYDVKM in the germline V gene. The trim removed 1 base at V and 2 bases at J, leaving 15 bases unmatched. The CDR3 has 19 residues.

The genes are TRBV2 and TRBJ2-2; D unclear. The CDR3 is made up of 13 amino acids. Germline V CDR1 and CDR2: SNHLY, FYNNEI. The ends were cut back, 6 bases at V and 5 bases at J, with 10 bases in the middle. This CDR3 reads CASRLEGTGELFF. The DNA of the CDR3 is TGTGCCAGCAGGCTAGAAGGTACCGGGGAGCTGTTTTTT.

This chain uses TRBV18 with TRBJ1-4; 8 bases map to TRBD1. The germline gives CDR1 KGHSH, CDR2 LQKENI. V gave up 1 base and J gave up 2 bases; unmatched junction bases: 6. The CDR3 has 17 residues. The CDR3 is CASSPLAGGPTNEKLFF. The CDR3, as DNA: TGTGCCAGCTCACCACTGGCAGGGGGCCCGACTAATGAAAAACTGTTTTTT. Full variable domain (rest looked up from reference TRBV18 and TRBJ1-4): NAGVMQNPRHLVRRRGQEARLRCSPMKGHSHVYWYRQLPEEGLKFMVYLQKENIIDESGMPKERFSAEFPKEGPSILRIQQVVRGDSAAYFCASSPLAGGPTNEKLFFGSGTQLSVL.

This chain connects TRBV11-3 to TRBJ2-1; no reliable D call. V lost 5 bases and J 0 bases, leaving 14 bases between the germline ends. The CDR3 totals 16 residues. Germline-derived CDR1 and CDR2 are SGHNT and YENEEA. The CDR3: CASSPSTMYSYNEQFF. The CDR3 bases are TGTGCCAGCAGCCCCTCGACCATGTACTCCTACAATGAGCAGTTCTTC.

In its sample, this clone was seen once. The V gene is TRBV29-1, the J gene TRBJ2-5; D possibly corresponds to TRBD1 (7 bases). CDR3 length: 12 residues. Germline V lookup: CDR1 SQVTM, CDR2 ANQGSEA. The V gene lost 7 bases and the J gene lost 5 bases, with 14 bases spanning the gap. The CDR3 bases are TGCAGCGGCCGCCAGGGGGGCGAGACCCAGTACTTC. Its translation: CSGRQGGETQYF.

This clone has just one count. This chain uses TRBV18 with TRBJ2-5; D gene ambiguous. V gave up 2 bases and J gave up 1 base, with 5 bases separating them. The CDR3 totals 13 residues. The germline gives CDR1 KGHSH, CDR2 LQKENI. CDR3: CASSPSVQETQYF. The CDR3 nucleotides read TGTGCCAGCTCACCATCCGTCCAAGAGACCCAGTACTTC.

The rearrangement links TRBV9 to TRBJ1-4; 9 bases match TRBD1. The CDR3 covers 16 residues. CDR1 SGDLS and CDR2 YYNGEE come from the germline V gene. The trim removed 2 bases at V and 7 bases at J, leaving 9 bases unmatched. The CDR3 region is CASSVESGTGPEKLFF. The CDR3, as DNA: TGTGCCAGCAGCGTGGAATCCGGGACAGGGCCTGAAAAACTGTTTTTT.

This clone was counted ten times or more. The V gene is TRBV30, the J gene TRBJ1-4; 10 bases map to TRBD1. Germline V gene sequence: CDR1 GTSNPN, CDR2 SVGIG (reference sequence). This CDR3 region has 14 residues. Trimming cost V 2 bases and J 6 bases; bases outside gene matches: 3. CDR3 amino acids: CAWSPGTGDEKLFF. As DNA, the CDR3 is TGTGCCTGGAGTCCTGGGACAGGGGATGAAAAACTGTTTTTT.

The J gene is TRBJ1-4, the V gene TRBV19; 7 nucleotides line up with TRBD1. V lost 10 bases and J lost 7; bases outside the gene matches: 15. The germline gives CDR1 LNHDA, CDR2 SQIVND (reference sequence). CDR3 size: 15 residues. CDR3 sequence (DNA): TGTGCCACCTCAAAGATGGGGACAGAGAGTGAAAAACTGTTTTTT. As protein: CATSKMGTESEKLFF.

This clone was detected a few times. This chain's CDR3 is CASGGTVTFF. The CDR3 nucleotides read TGTGCCAGCGGGGGGACAGTAACTTTCTTT. This sequence joins TRBV2 and TRBJ1-1; 7 nucleotides match TRBD1. The junction had 6 bases not matched to a gene; V was cut back by 8 bases and J by 12 bases. Germline-derived CDR1 and CDR2 are SNHLY and FYNNEI. The CDR3 is 10 amino acids.

This chain links TRBV9 with TRBJ2-7, with a tentative D call TRBD1 (6 bases). Germline assignment: CDR1 SGDLS and CDR2 YYNGEE. The V and J ends lost 4 bases and 6 bases respectively, with 14 bases between them. The CDR3 consists of 13 residues. CDR3 protein: CASSLGAGSEQYF. DNA of the CDR3: TGTGCCAGCAGCCTGGGGGCAGGCTCCGAGCAGTACTTC.

This clone appeared a few times. V and J are TRBV7-2 and TRBJ2-7, with D perhaps being TRBD1 or TRBD2 (6 bases each). Deletions cut 5 bases from V and 4 bases from J, with 18 bases between. Looked up from germline, CDR1 is SGHTA and CDR2 is FQGNSA. The CDR3 has 15 amino acids. This chain's CDR3 is CASSPGRGPGYEQYF. CDR3 coding DNA: TGTGCCAGCAGCCCGGGTCGGGGGCCCGGTTACGAGCAGTACTTC.

The rearrangement links TRBV6-6 to TRBJ2-7, with 9 bases fitting TRBD2. The V gene end was trimmed by 6 bases and the J gene end by 2 bases; junction bases not matched to a gene: 8. The CDR3 is made up of 15 amino acids. CDR1 and CDR2 from the germline V gene are MNHNY and SVGAGI (reference sequence). The CDR3 here is CASRRKAGGTYEQYF. The CDR3 DNA follows: TGTGCCAGCAGGAGAAAAGCGGGAGGCACCTACGAGCAGTACTTC.

V gene TRBV5-1 combines with J gene TRBJ2-4, with 13 bases fitting TRBD2. Looked up from germline, CDR1 is SGHRS and CDR2 is YFSETQ. CDR3 length: 18 amino acids. The V and J ends lost 2 bases and 0 bases, in that order; junction bases with no gene match: 5. The CDR3 DNA reads TGCGCCAGCAGCTTATCCGGGACTAGCGGGGCAGCCAAAAACATTCAGTACTTC. It is translated as CASSLSGTSGAAKNIQYF.